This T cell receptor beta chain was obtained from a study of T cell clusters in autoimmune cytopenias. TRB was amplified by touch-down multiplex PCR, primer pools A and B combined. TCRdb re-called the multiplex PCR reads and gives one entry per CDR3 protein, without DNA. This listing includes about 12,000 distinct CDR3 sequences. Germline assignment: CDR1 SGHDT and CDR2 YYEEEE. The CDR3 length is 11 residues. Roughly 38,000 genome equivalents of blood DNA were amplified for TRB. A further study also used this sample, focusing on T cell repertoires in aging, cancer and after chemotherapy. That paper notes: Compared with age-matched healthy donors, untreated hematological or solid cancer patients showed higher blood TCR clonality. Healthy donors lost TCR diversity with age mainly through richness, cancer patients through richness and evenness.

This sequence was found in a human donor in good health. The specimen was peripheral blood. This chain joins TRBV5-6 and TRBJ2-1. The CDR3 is CASSLLTEQFF.